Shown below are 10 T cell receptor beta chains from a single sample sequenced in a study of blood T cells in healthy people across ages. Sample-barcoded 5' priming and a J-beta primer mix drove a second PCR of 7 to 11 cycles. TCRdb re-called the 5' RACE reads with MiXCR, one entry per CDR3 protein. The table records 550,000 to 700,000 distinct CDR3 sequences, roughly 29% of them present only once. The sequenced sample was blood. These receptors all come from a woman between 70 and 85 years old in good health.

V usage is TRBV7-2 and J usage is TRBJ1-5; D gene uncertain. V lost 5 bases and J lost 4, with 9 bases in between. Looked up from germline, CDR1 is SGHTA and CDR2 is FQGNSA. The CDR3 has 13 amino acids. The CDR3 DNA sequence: TGTGCCAGCAGCAACGGGCCGAATCAGCCCCAGCATTTT. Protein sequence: CASSNGPNQPQHF.

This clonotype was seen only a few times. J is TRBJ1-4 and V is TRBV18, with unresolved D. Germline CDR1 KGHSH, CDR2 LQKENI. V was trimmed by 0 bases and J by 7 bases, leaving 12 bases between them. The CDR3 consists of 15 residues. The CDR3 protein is CASSPPEIGGEKLFF. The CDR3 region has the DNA TGTGCCAGCTCACCACCCGAAATCGGAGGTGAAAAACTGTTTTTT. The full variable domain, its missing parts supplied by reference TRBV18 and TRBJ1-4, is NAGVMQNPRHLVRRRGQEARLRCSPMKGHSHVYWYRQLPEEGLKFMVYLQKENIIDESGMPKERFSAEFPKEGPSILRIQQVVRGDSAAYFCASSPPEIGGEKLFFGSGTQLSVL.

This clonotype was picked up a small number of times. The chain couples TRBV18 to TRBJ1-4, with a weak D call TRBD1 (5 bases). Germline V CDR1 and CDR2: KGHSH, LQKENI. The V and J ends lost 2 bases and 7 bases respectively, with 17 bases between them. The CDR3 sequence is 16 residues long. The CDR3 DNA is TGTGCCAGCTCACCAGCGCAGGAGGGGTCTGGTGAAAAACTGTTTTTT. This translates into CASSPAQEGSGEKLFF.

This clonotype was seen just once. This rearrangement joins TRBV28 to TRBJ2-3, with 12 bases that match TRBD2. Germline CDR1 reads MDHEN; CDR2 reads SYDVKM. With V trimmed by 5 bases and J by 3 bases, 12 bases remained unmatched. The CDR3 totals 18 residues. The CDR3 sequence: CASSPQTSGRANTDTQYF. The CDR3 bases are TGTGCCAGCAGTCCACAGACTAGCGGGAGAGCGAATACAGATACGCAGTATTTT. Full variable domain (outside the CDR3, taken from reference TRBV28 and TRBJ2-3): DVKVTQSSRYLVKRTGEKVFLECVQDMDHENMFWYRQDPGLGLRLIYFSYDVKMKEKGDIPEGYSVSREKKERFSLILESASTNQTSMYLCASSPQTSGRANTDTQYFGPGTRLTVL.

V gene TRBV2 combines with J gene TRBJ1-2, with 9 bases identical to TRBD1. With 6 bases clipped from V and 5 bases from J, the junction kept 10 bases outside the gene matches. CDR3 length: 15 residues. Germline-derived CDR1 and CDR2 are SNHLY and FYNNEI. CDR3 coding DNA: TGTGCCAGCAGCCGGAAACAGGGGGCTAGTTATGGCTACACCTTC. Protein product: CASSRKQGASYGYTF.

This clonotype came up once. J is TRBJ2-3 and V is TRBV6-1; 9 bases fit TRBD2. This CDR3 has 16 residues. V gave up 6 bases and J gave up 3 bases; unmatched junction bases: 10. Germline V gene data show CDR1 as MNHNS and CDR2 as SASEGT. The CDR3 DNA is TGTGCCAGCAGGACAATAGCGGGGGCTGGTACAGATACGCAGTATTTT. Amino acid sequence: CASRTIAGAGTDTQYF.

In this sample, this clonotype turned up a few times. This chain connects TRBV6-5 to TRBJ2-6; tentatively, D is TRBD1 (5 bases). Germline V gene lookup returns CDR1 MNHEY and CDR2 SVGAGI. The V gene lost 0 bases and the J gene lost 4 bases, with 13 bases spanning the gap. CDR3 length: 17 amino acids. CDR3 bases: TGTGCCAGCAGTTACTCGAGACAGTCGGACGGGGCCAACGTCCTGACTTTC. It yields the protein CASSYSRQSDGANVLTF.

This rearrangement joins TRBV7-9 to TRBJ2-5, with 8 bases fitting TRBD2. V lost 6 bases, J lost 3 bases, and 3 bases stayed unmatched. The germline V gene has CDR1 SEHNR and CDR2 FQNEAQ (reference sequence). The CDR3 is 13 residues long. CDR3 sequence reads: CASRPGLEETQYF. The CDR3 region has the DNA TGTGCCAGCAGACCGGGACTAGAAGAGACCCAGTACTTC. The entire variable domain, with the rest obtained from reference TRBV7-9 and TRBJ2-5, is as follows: DTGVSQNPRHKITKRGQNVTFRCDPISEHNRLYWYRQTLGQGPEFLTYFQNEAQLEKSRLLSDRFSAERPKGSFSTLEIQRTEQGDSAMYLCASRPGLEETQYFGPGTRLLVL.

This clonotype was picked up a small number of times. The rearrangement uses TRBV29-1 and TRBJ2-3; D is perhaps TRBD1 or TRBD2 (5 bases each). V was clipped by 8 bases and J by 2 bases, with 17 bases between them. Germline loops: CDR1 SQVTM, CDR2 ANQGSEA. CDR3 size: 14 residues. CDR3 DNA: TGCAGCTCCCGACAGAGGGGTTCCACAGATACGCAGTATTTT. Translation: CSSRQRGSTDTQYF.

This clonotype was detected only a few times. In DNA form, the CDR3 reads TGTGCCAGCAGCTTAGGCTTATACACTGAAGCTTTCTTT. It yields the protein CASSLGLYTEAFF. The genes are TRBV7-2 and TRBJ1-1; D is uncertain. CDR1 is SGHTA, CDR2 FQGNSA, per germline. This CDR3 has 13 amino acids. V dropped 1 base and J dropped 3 bases, with 6 bases sitting between them. Full variable domain (rest looked up from reference TRBV7-2 and TRBJ1-1): GAGVSQSPSNKVTEKGKDVELRCDPISGHTALYWYRQSLGQGLEFLIYFQGNSAPDKSGLPSDRFSAERTGGSVSTLTIQRTQQEDSAVYLCASSLGLYTEAFFGQGTRLTVV.